Below are 28 T cell receptor beta chains sequenced from a single sample in a study of T cell repertoires in cytomegalovirus infection. MiXCR, run by TCRdb on the reads, gives a single entry per CDR3 protein. The data show a few hundred thousand distinct CDR3 sequences, roughly 18% seen once. The specimen was PBMCs. These receptors all stem from a human donor in good health (CMV status not recorded). Some clones in this sample may be carry-over from other donors' samples.

This clonotype was seen many times. The chain uses TRBV10-2 and TRBJ2-3, with D possibly TRBD2 on 5 matching bases. CDR1 and CDR2 (germline): WSHSY, SAAADI. The CDR3 length is 13 residues. V was clipped by 6 bases and J by 3 bases, with 10 bases between them. The chain's CDR3 is CASRPLETDTQYF. In DNA, the CDR3 is TGCGCCAGCAGGCCACTAGAAACAGATACGCAGTATTTT.

This rearrangement joins TRBV7-6 to TRBJ1-5; D gene uncertain. This CDR3 has 14 amino acids. The germline CDR1 and CDR2 sequences are SGHVS and FNYEAQ. Between the trimmed V and J ends, which lost 5 bases and 0 bases, there was a span of 8 bases. The CDR3 bases are TGTGCCAGCAGCCAATCCAGTAGCAATCAGCCCCAGCATTTT. Protein sequence: CASSQSSSNQPQHF.

This clonotype was counted between two and nine times. The chain has TRBV5-1 and TRBJ2-1; 12 bases map to TRBD2. Germline V gives CDR1 SGHRS, CDR2 YFSETQ. The CDR3 is 16 amino acids. Losses at the gene ends were 4 bases for V and 3 bases for J; bases not matched to a gene: 5. CDR3 sequence (DNA): TGCGCCAGCAGCCGACTAGCGGGAGTTTACTACAATGAGCAGTTCTTC. Protein: CASSRLAGVYYNEQFF.

The rearrangement links TRBV28 to TRBJ2-5; 10 bases are a match to TRBD2. The CDR3 spans 18 residues. Germline loops: CDR1 MDHEN, CDR2 SYDVKM. The ends lost 5 bases at V and 0 bases at J; junction bases unmatched: 12. CDR3 loop: CASSGRSGRAPHQETQYF. For the CDR3, the DNA is TGTGCCAGCAGTGGGCGGAGCGGGAGGGCCCCCCACCAAGAGACCCAGTACTTC. The full variable domain, rest sourced from reference TRBV28 and TRBJ2-5, is DVKVTQSSRYLVKRTGEKVFLECVQDMDHENMFWYRQDPGLGLRLIYFSYDVKMKEKGDIPEGYSVSREKKERFSLILESASTNQTSMYLCASSGRSGRAPHQETQYFGPGTRLLVL.

This clonotype was found many times. The V and J genes are TRBV20-1 and TRBJ1-1, with 10 bases that match TRBD1. Germline assignment: CDR1 DFQATT and CDR2 SNEGSKA (reference sequence). The trim removed 0 bases at V and 1 base at J, leaving 5 bases unmatched. CDR3 length: 16 residues. The CDR3 is CSAREAGTGANTEAFF. The CDR3 nucleotides read TGCAGTGCTAGAGAAGCGGGGACAGGGGCGAACACTGAAGCTTTCTTT.

In its sample, this clonotype was seen many times. This sequence joins TRBV7-2 and TRBJ2-7; TRBD2 is a possible D gene (6 bases). The CDR3 spans 13 residues. The germline gives CDR1 SGHTA, CDR2 FQGNSA. V gave up 1 base and J gave up 7 bases, with 11 bases separating them. The CDR3 coding sequence is TGTGCCAGCAGCTTAGTCCCGGCGGGGGAGCAGTACTTC. This codes for CASSLVPAGEQYF.

This chain joins TRBV4-2 and TRBJ2-1; maybe TRBD2 (6 bases). This CDR3 is built from 16 residues. Germline V gives CDR1 LGHNA, CDR2 YNFKEQ. Trimming took 1 base from V and 8 from J, leaving 18 bases between them. The CDR3 region has the DNA TGTGCCAGCAGCCAAGTGGGGGTCGGCGGCGGGGATGAGCAGTTCTTC. It encodes CASSQVGVGGGDEQFF.

The J gene is TRBJ1-1, the V gene TRBV28; 7 nucleotides agree with TRBD1. V shed 6 bases and J 4 bases; nucleotides not matched to a gene: 8. CDR3 length equals 14 residues. CDR1 and CDR2 from the germline V gene are MDHEN and SYDVKM. CDR3 loop: CASSSRQGGTEAFF. The CDR3 nucleotides read TGTGCCAGCAGCTCCCGACAGGGAGGCACTGAAGCTTTCTTT. The full variable domain, completed using reference TRBV28 and TRBJ1-1, is DVKVTQSSRYLVKRTGEKVFLECVQDMDHENMFWYRQDPGLGLRLIYFSYDVKMKEKGDIPEGYSVSREKKERFSLILESASTNQTSMYLCASSSRQGGTEAFFGQGTRLTVV.

This clonotype was picked up many times. The V and J genes are TRBV7-2 and TRBJ2-3; no firm D call. This CDR3 contains 14 residues. Trimming shortened V by 4 bases and J by 12 bases, and 20 bases separated the two germline ends. In germline, CDR1 is SGHTA, CDR2 FQGNSA. In DNA, the CDR3 is TGTGCCAGCAGCTCCGGTTCGCGGCCCTACCTACAGTATTTT. Its translation: CASSSGSRPYLQYF.

This clonotype was detected ten times or more. The rearrangement links TRBV12-3 or TRBV12-4 to TRBJ2-3, with D perhaps matching TRBD1 (6 bases). CDR3 length: 15 amino acids. V was shortened by 5 bases and J by 5 bases, with 17 bases between the two germline ends. This chain's CDR3 is CASSPMGAPVDTQYF. Written as DNA, the CDR3 is TGTGCCAGCAGTCCCATGGGGGCCCCAGTAGATACGCAGTATTTT.

This clonotype was counted many times. The chain joins TRBV12-3 or TRBV12-4 to TRBJ1-2; D is uncertain. V dropped 5 bases and J dropped 7 bases, with 8 bases sitting between them. The CDR3 is 11 residues long. CDR3 protein: CASSAEVGYTF. The CDR3 DNA is TGTGCCAGCAGTGCCGAGGTTGGCTACACCTTC.

This clonotype was counted many times. CDR3 protein: CASSFPLGVGTEAFF. CDR3 in DNA: TGTGCCAGCAGCTTCCCCCTAGGGGTTGGCACTGAAGCTTTCTTT. The chain joins TRBV7-8 to TRBJ1-1; maybe TRBD1 (5 bases). CDR3 length equals 15 residues. V lost 3 bases and J 4 bases, leaving 15 bases between the germline ends. Per the germline V gene, CDR1 is SGHVS and CDR2 is FQNEAQ. The variable domain in full, with the rest retrieved from reference TRBV7-8 and TRBJ1-1, is GAGVSQSPRYKVAKRGQDVALRCDPISGHVSLFWYQQALGQGPEFLTYFQNEAQLDKSGLPSDRFFAERPEGSVSTLKIQRTQQEDSAVYLCASSFPLGVGTEAFFGQGTRLTVV.

This clonotype was seen at least ten times. This rearrangement joins TRBV7-2 to TRBJ2-7; 15 bases line up with TRBD2. The CDR3 extends over 15 amino acids. Germline assignment: CDR1 SGHTA and CDR2 FQGNSA. The junction had 4 bases not matched to a gene; V was cut back by 5 bases and J by 5 bases. The CDR3 nucleotides are TGTGCCAGCAGCCCTGGGACTAGCGGGAGGCACGAGCAGTACTTC. Its translation is CASSPGTSGRHEQYF.

This clonotype was picked up many times. V gene TRBV7-2 combines with J gene TRBJ2-7; 7 nucleotides align to TRBD2. The V segment lost 2 bases and the J segment 3 bases; nucleotides outside the gene matches: 4. CDR1 SGHTA and CDR2 FQGNSA come from the germline V gene. This CDR3 is built from 14 residues. The CDR3 here is CASSLSGGLYEQYF. Here the CDR3 DNA reads TGTGCCAGCAGCTTATCGGGAGGACTCTACGAGCAGTACTTC.

This clonotype was observed at least ten times. The rearrangement uses TRBV5-6 and TRBJ2-3; perhaps TRBD2 as D (5 bases). Germline CDR1 SGHDT, CDR2 YYEEEE. The CDR3 runs to 14 residues. Trimming took 6 bases from V and 0 from J, leaving 11 bases between them. DNA for the CDR3: TGTGCCAGCACCCCTAGCCCAAGCACAGATACGCAGTATTTT. Translating it yields CASTPSPSTDTQYF.

On this clonotype: Germline and junction disagree at one end, which may indicate a read error. The chain couples TRBV5-1 to TRBJ1-1; a possible D gene is TRBD1 (5 bases). The CDR3 extends over 15 amino acids. Per germline, CDR1 SGHRS and CDR2 YFSETQ. CDR3 residues: CASSLGGVMNTEASF. The CDR3, as DNA: TGCGCCAGCAGCTTGGGGGGGGTGATGAACACTGAAGCTTCCTTT.

This clonotype was counted ten times or more. The chain is built from TRBV7-4 and TRBJ1-1; D is perhaps TRBD1 (6 bases). Between the trimmed V and J ends, which lost 1 base and 9 bases, there was a span of 9 bases. CDR1 and CDR2 (germline): SGHVT, SQSDAQ. CDR3 length: 12 amino acids. CDR3 residues: CASSLGQGKAFF. CDR3 DNA: TGTGCCAGCAGCTTAGGGCAGGGGAAAGCTTTCTTT.

This clonotype occurred a few times. The chain recombines TRBV28 with TRBJ2-7; 7 bases are a match to TRBD1. CDR3 length equals 14 residues. Germline loops: CDR1 MDHEN, CDR2 SYDVKM. V lost 6 bases, J lost 0 bases, and 5 bases stayed unmatched. As DNA, the CDR3 is TGTGCCAGCAGACAGGGGTTGAGCTCCTACGAGCAGTACTTC. Its protein product is CASRQGLSSYEQYF.

The rearrangement uses TRBV7-9 and TRBJ1-5, with TRBD1 identical over 8 bases. The CDR3 sequence is 13 residues long. V lost 5 bases and J lost 7; bases outside the gene matches: 4. Germline V gives CDR1 SEHNR, CDR2 FQNEAQ (reference sequence). The CDR3 loop reads CASSPTGVQPQHF. The CDR3 bases are TGTGCCAGCAGCCCGACAGGGGTCCAGCCCCAGCATTTT.

Ten or more counts support this clonotype. This chain joins TRBV12-3 or TRBV12-4 and TRBJ1-5; D might be TRBD1 (5 bases). Trimming took off 5 bases at V and 9 bases at J, with 17 bases between the two ends. The CDR3 covers 14 residues. CDR3 sequence: CASSQGVGGWPQHF. The CDR3 DNA reads as TGTGCCAGCAGTCAGGGAGTGGGGGGTTGGCCCCAGCATTTT.

This clonotype appeared a few times. The CDR3 is CASSTSPGQGTDEQYF. The CDR3 DNA sequence: TGTGCCAGCAGTACATCTCCGGGACAGGGGACAGACGAGCAGTACTTC. The chain couples TRBV6-2 or TRBV6-3 to TRBJ2-7; 10 bases match TRBD1. The CDR3 is 16 residues long. V was clipped by 5 bases and J by 5 bases; unmatched bases: 12. CDR1 MNHEY and CDR2 SVGEGT come from the germline V gene.

This clonotype was seen a few times. This chain joins TRBV12-3 or TRBV12-4 and TRBJ1-4; tentatively, D is TRBD1 (5 bases). The CDR3 is 14 amino acids. The V end was cut by 3 bases, the J end by 4 bases, with 9 bases between. CDR3 loop: CASSFRAYNEKLFF. The CDR3 nucleotides read TGTGCCAGCAGTTTCAGGGCCTATAATGAAAAACTGTTTTTT.

The chain joins TRBV28 to TRBJ2-2; tentative D call: TRBD2 (5 bases). Germline CDR1 and CDR2: MDHEN and SYDVKM. V was cut by 7 bases and J by 0 bases, with 9 bases left in between. This CDR3 is 14 amino acids long. CDR3 coding DNA: TGTGCCAGCACCTGGACTCCGAACACCGGGGAGCTGTTTTTT. It specifies CASTWTPNTGELFF.

This clonotype was seen at least ten times. The V and J genes are TRBV7-2 and TRBJ1-6, with 8 bases aligning to TRBD1. CDR1 is SGHTA, CDR2 FQGNSA, per germline. This CDR3 contains 16 residues. The ends lost 2 bases at V and 5 bases at J; junction bases unmatched: 5. In DNA, the CDR3 is TGTGCCAGCAGCTTAAACGGACAGGGAAATAATTCACCCCTCCACTTT. It yields the protein CASSLNGQGNNSPLHF.

The CDR3 nucleotides are TGCGCCAGCAGCTTACTAGCGGTAACCTACGAGCAGTACTTC. Translation: CASSLLAVTYEQYF. The J gene is TRBJ2-7, the V gene TRBV5-1; 8 bases are shared with TRBD2. The V gene end was trimmed by 2 bases and the J gene end by 2 bases; junction bases not matched to a gene: 3. This CDR3 has 14 amino acids. Per germline, CDR1 SGHRS and CDR2 YFSETQ.

This clonotype has at least ten counts. This rearrangement joins TRBV7-2 to TRBJ2-5; D is unclear. The V end was cut by 5 bases, the J end by 4 bases, with 14 bases between. From germline, CDR1 is SGHTA and CDR2 FQGNSA. The CDR3 length is 14 residues. The CDR3 here is CASSRLQARETQYF. The CDR3 DNA reads TGTGCCAGCAGCCGCCTTCAGGCTAGAGAGACCCAGTACTTC.

This clonotype was detected once. The chain combines TRBV6-2 or TRBV6-3 with TRBJ1-2; a possible D gene is TRBD1 (6 bases). CDR3 length: 13 residues. The ends were cut back, 5 bases at V and 6 bases at J, with 13 bases in the middle. Germline CDR1 is MNHEY and CDR2 is SVGEGT. The CDR3 DNA reads TGTGCCAGCAGTCCCCGGACAGACGATGGCTACACCTTC. Amino acid sequence: CASSPRTDDGYTF.

The chain employs TRBV7-9 and TRBJ2-7; D unresolved. The V end lost 2 bases, the J end lost 8 bases, and 16 bases lay between the germline ends. The CDR3 has 14 residues. Germline V gives CDR1 SEHNR, CDR2 FQNEAQ (reference sequence). The CDR3 loop reads CASSLSAHWAQQYF. The DNA of the CDR3 is TGTGCCAGCAGCTTAAGCGCCCACTGGGCCCAGCAGTACTTC.